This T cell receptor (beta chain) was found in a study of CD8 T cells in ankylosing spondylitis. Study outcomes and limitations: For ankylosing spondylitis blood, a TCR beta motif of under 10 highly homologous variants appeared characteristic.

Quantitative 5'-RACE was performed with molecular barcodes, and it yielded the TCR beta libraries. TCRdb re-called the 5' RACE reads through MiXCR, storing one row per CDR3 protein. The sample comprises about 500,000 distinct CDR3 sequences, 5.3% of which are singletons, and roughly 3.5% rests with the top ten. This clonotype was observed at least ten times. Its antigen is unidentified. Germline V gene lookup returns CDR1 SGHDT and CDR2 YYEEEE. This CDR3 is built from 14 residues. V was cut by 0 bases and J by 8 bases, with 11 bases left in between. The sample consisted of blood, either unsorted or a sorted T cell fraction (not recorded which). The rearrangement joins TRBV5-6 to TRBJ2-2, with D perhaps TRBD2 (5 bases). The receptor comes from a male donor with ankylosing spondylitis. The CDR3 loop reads CASSLEAGRGELFF. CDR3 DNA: TGTGCCAGCAGCTTGGAGGCGGGCAGGGGGGAGCTGTTTTTT.